Each of the 29 T cell receptor beta chains below was sequenced from the same sample in a study of Ad26.COV2.S vaccination and SARS-CoV-2 variants. As to treatment: roughly 19 received Ad26.COV2.S at low or high dose, single or two shots; several received placebo; per-sample allocation not given. Specimen acquisition occurred on day 63 following the initial vaccine or placebo injection. The data were produced by immunoSEQ multiplex PCR, yet TCRdb's version contains in-frame clones alone and is incomplete. The sample lists more than 300,000 clones, around 89% occurring once. Sequencing was performed on peripheral blood, taken in a trial of Ad26.COV2.S vaccine versus placebo. The receptors here all came from a person aged 18-60 years who received the Ad26.COV2.S COVID-19 vaccine or a placebo.

A word on this clone: Other nucleotide sequences in the sample specify the same CDR3. The rearrangement uses TRBV30 and TRBJ2-1; no definite D call. Germline values: CDR1 GTSNPN, CDR2 SVGIG (reference sequence). Trimming took 0 bases from V and 0 from J, leaving 6 bases between them. CDR3 size: 14 residues. CDR3: CAWSVGGSYNEQFF. CDR3 sequence (DNA): TGTGCCTGGAGTGTTGGTGGCTCCTACAATGAGCAGTTCTTC.

CDR3 residues: CASSFRGQPQHF. As DNA, the CDR3 is TGTGCCAGCAGCTTCAGGGGTCAGCCCCAGCATTTT. This chain joins TRBV7-9 and TRBJ1-5; possibly TRBD1 for D (6 bases). This CDR3 is 12 amino acids long. Germline assignment: CDR1 SEHNR and CDR2 FQNEAQ (reference sequence). V was clipped by 3 bases and J by 6 bases, with 6 bases between them.

This chain links TRBV7-2 with TRBJ1-3; 7 bases fit TRBD1. The CDR3 contains 16 residues. In germline, CDR1 is SGHTA, CDR2 FQGNSA. After removal of 3 bases from V and 8 bases from J, the junction contained 13 bases not matched to a gene. CDR3 residues: CASSLYAGTAGDTIYF. The CDR3 region has the DNA TGTGCCAGCAGCTTGTACGCCGGGACAGCGGGAGACACCATATATTTT.

The chain couples TRBV6-4 to TRBJ2-2, with TRBD1 as a possible D gene (6 bases). Germline V gene sequence: CDR1 MRHNA, CDR2 SNTAGT. The V end lost 7 bases, the J end lost 2 bases, and 11 bases lay between the germline ends. The CDR3 totals 14 residues. CDR3 in DNA: TGTGCCAGCAAAGCCAGGGGCAACACCGGGGAGCTGTTTTTT. Its translation: CASKARGNTGELFF.

In this sample, this clone turned up once. V gene TRBV6-4 combines with J gene TRBJ2-2, with no clear D. Germline CDR1 MRHNA, CDR2 SNTAGT. V gave up 4 bases and J gave up 6 bases, with 9 bases separating them. The CDR3 is made up of 13 amino acids. For the CDR3, the DNA is TGTGCCAGCAGTGTTGAAACCCCCGGGGAGCTGTTTTTT. This codes for CASSVETPGELFF.

The chain combines TRBV19 with TRBJ2-7; the D is unclear. Germline values: CDR1 LNHDA, CDR2 SQIVND (reference sequence). The CDR3 consists of 13 residues. Trimming took off 1 base at V and 2 bases at J, with 6 bases between the two ends. The CDR3 nucleotides are TGTGCCAGTAGTATAGCCCCTGCCTACGAGCAGTACTTC. As protein: CASSIAPAYEQYF.

This chain links TRBV6-1 with TRBJ2-5, with a weak D call TRBD1 (5 bases). Per the germline V gene, CDR1 is MNHNS and CDR2 is SASEGT. Trimming took off 0 bases at V and 4 bases at J, with 9 bases between the two ends. There are 14 residues in the CDR3. The CDR3 is CASSEAWGIETQYF. In DNA, the CDR3 is TGTGCCAGCAGTGAAGCGTGGGGCATAGAGACCCAGTACTTC.

A word on this clone: The sample has other DNA sequences that encode this CDR3 too. The chain employs TRBV9 and TRBJ1-5, with 7 bases fitting TRBD1. From germline, CDR1 is SGDLS and CDR2 YYNGEE. V lost 2 bases, J lost 5 bases, and 4 bases stayed unmatched. The CDR3 consists of 14 residues. CDR3 nucleotide sequence: TGTGCCAGCAGCGTTGGACAGGAGGATCAGCCCCAGCATTTT. Protein product: CASSVGQEDQPQHF.

This clone was found once. The chain couples TRBV20-1 to TRBJ2-3; 8 nucleotides line up with TRBD2. Germline V CDR1 and CDR2: DFQATT, SNEGSKA (reference sequence). The CDR3 has 15 amino acids. Unmatched junction bases numbered 8, after V lost 3 bases and J lost 3 bases. The CDR3 DNA sequence: TGCAGTGCTAGTCGGGGGGGAGTAGGTACAGATACGCAGTATTTT. This codes for CSASRGGVGTDTQYF.

The genes are TRBV28 and TRBJ2-2; TRBD1 aligns across 10 bases. Germline V gene data show CDR1 as MDHEN and CDR2 as SYDVKM. This CDR3 has 15 amino acids. J lost 6 bases, V lost 6 bases, and 7 bases had no gene match. The CDR3 is CASRRPGTGAGELFF. For the CDR3, the DNA is TGTGCCAGCAGACGTCCCGGGACAGGGGCCGGGGAGCTGTTTTTT.

The chain carries TRBV6-2 or TRBV6-3 and TRBJ2-1; possible D gene TRBD1, 6 bases. The CDR3 has 15 residues. The germline gives CDR1 MNHEY, CDR2 SVGEGT. V was cut by 2 bases and J by 6 bases, with 14 bases left in between. The CDR3 protein is CASSYARDIINEQFF. For the CDR3, the DNA is TGTGCCAGCAGTTACGCCCGGGACATCATCAATGAGCAGTTCTTC.

The V call is TRBV6-5, the J call TRBJ2-5; TRBD1 matches at 7 bases. The ends lost 7 bases at V and 5 bases at J; junction bases unmatched: 7. This CDR3 has 13 amino acids. CDR1 is MNHEY, CDR2 SVGAGI, per germline. The DNA of the CDR3 is TGTGCCAGCACTCCAACAGGGGTGGAGACCCAGTACTTC. It encodes CASTPTGVETQYF.

The rearrangement uses TRBV4-3 and TRBJ1-2; a weak D match, TRBD1 (5 bases). V was trimmed by 0 bases and J by 1 base, leaving 15 bases between them. The CDR3 runs to 17 residues. Germline V gene lookup returns CDR1 LGHNA and CDR2 YSLEER. In nucleotides, the CDR3 is TGCGCCAGCAGCCAAGATCATCGGGCAGGGATTAACTATGGCTACACCTTC. Encoded protein: CASSQDHRAGINYGYTF.

The chain has TRBV1 and TRBJ2-2; the tabulated D call, TRBD2, remains unverified against the DNA. TRBV1 is deemed a pseudogene. This CDR3 spans 19 amino acids. CDR3 in DNA: TGCACCAGCAGCCAAGATCCCCGACGAAGCGACTCGAACACCGGGGAGCTGTTTTTT. Amino acid sequence: CTSSQDPRRSDSNTGELFF.

The chain has TRBV11-3 and TRBJ1-1; D remains unclear. Germline V lookup: CDR1 SGHNT, CDR2 YENEEA. Trimming shortened V by 5 bases and J by 2 bases, and 15 bases separated the two germline ends. CDR3 size: 15 residues. CDR3 region: CASSTGPSHNTEAFF. The CDR3 nucleotides are TGTGCCAGCAGCACCGGCCCTTCCCACAACACTGAAGCTTTCTTT.

The chain couples TRBV11-2 to TRBJ2-4, with 9 nucleotides matching TRBD2. There are 18 residues in the CDR3. After removal of 2 bases from V and 0 bases from J, the junction contained 8 bases not matched to a gene. Germline V gene sequence: CDR1 SGHAT, CDR2 FQNNGV. The CDR3 nucleotides are TGTGCCAGCAGCTTAAGACTAGCGGAAAGGGAAGCCAAAAACATTCAGTACTTC. Amino acids: CASSLRLAEREAKNIQYF.

The J gene is TRBJ1-1, the V gene TRBV6-5, with TRBD1 matching over 8 bases. Looked up from germline, CDR1 is MNHEY and CDR2 is SVGAGI. V gave up 2 bases and J gave up 7 bases; unmatched junction bases: 6. This CDR3 has 14 amino acids. The CDR3 DNA follows: TGTGCCAGCAGTTACACAACAGGGGGGTTTGAAGCTTTCTTT. This codes for CASSYTTGGFEAFF.

The chain recombines TRBV24-1 with TRBJ2-2; 11 nucleotides agree with TRBD1. In germline, CDR1 is KGHDR, CDR2 SFDVKD. The CDR3 sequence is 15 residues long. V trimming: 5 bases; J trimming: 6 bases; junction bases outside the gene matches: 4. The CDR3 sequence is CATSGRTGGSGELFF. CDR3 nucleotides: TGTGCCACCAGTGGGAGGACAGGGGGCTCCGGGGAGCTGTTTTTT.

V is TRBV4-1 and J is TRBJ2-7; tentatively, D is TRBD1 (6 bases). This CDR3 is 14 amino acids long. Germline assignment: CDR1 MGHRA and CDR2 YSYEKL. Trimming pared 4 bases from V and 0 bases from J, leaving 10 bases between. The CDR3 sequence is CASSPRGSSYEQYF. CDR3 in DNA: TGCGCCAGCAGCCCCAGGGGAAGCTCCTACGAGCAGTACTTC.

The V and J genes are TRBV4-3 and TRBJ2-1, with TRBD1 as a possible D gene (6 bases). V gave up 0 bases and J gave up 9 bases, with 9 bases separating them. Germline CDR1 is LGHNA and CDR2 is YSLEER. This CDR3 has 13 residues. CDR3 sequence (DNA): TGCGCCAGCAGCCAAGAAAGGGGGAGTGAGCAGTTCTTC. This encodes CASSQERGSEQFF.

This chain connects TRBV9 to TRBJ1-1; D is unclear. The V end lost 0 bases, the J end lost 7 bases, and 10 bases lay between the germline ends. This CDR3 is built from 13 residues. Germline CDR1 is SGDLS and CDR2 is YYNGEE. Here the CDR3 DNA reads TGTGCCAGCAGCGTAGGAGCTACAGATGAAGCTTTCTTT. Its translation is CASSVGATDEAFF.

The V call is TRBV5-1, the J call TRBJ2-1; D perhaps matches TRBD1 (6 bases). This CDR3 is built from 11 residues. CDR1 is SGHRS and CDR2 is YFSETQ in the germline V gene. Trimming pared 4 bases from V and 15 bases from J, leaving 14 bases between. The chain's CDR3 is CASSLQGTGFF. DNA for the CDR3: TGCGCCAGCAGCCTACAGGGAACCGGGTTCTTC. Full variable domain (rest looked up from reference TRBV5-1 and TRBJ2-1): KAGVTQTPRYLIKTRGQQVTLSCSPISGHRSVSWYQQTPGQGLQFLFEYFSETQRNKGNFPGRFSGRQFSNSRSEMNVSTLELGDSALYLCASSLQGTGFFGPGTRLTVL.

This clone was counted between two and nine times. The chain employs TRBV30 and TRBJ1-4; weak D call: TRBD1 (6 bases). CDR3 length equals 14 residues. The V end lost 7 bases, the J end lost 3 bases, and 15 bases lay between the germline ends. Per germline, CDR1 GTSNPN and CDR2 SVGIG (reference sequence). In DNA form, the CDR3 reads TGTGCCTTTAGTGACAGGAAACCTAATGAAAAACTGTTTTTT. Its translation is CAFSDRKPNEKLFF.

The chain employs TRBV4-3 and TRBJ2-1; D is possibly TRBD1 or TRBD2 (6 bases each). Germline CDR1 is LGHNA and CDR2 is YSLEER. Trimming removed 3 bases at V and 0 bases at J, with 15 bases between. The CDR3 is 17 amino acids. CDR3 protein: CASSQGSGAFSYNEQFF. For the CDR3, the DNA is TGCGCCAGCAGCCAGGGGTCGGGGGCTTTCTCCTACAATGAGCAGTTCTTC.

CDR3 nucleotide sequence: TGTGCCAGCAGGGTAGGGGCGGGCGTTGGCTCGCCCGAGTATTTT. Residues: CASRVGAGVGSPEYF. V usage is TRBV7-2 and J usage is TRBJ2-3, with D perhaps being TRBD1 or TRBD2 (5 bases each). Germline CDR1 is SGHTA and CDR2 is FQGNSA. The ends were cut back, 6 bases at V and 13 bases at J, with 26 bases in the middle. The CDR3 loop spans 15 amino acids. Looking up the rest from reference TRBV7-2 and TRBJ2-3 gives the full variable domain: GAGVSQSPSNKVTEKGKDVELRCDPISGHTALYWYRQSLGQGLEFLIYFQGNSAPDKSGLPSDRFSAERTGGSVSTLTIQRTQQEDSAVYLCASRVGAGVGSPEYFGPGTRLTVL.

V gene TRBV6-4 combines with J gene TRBJ1-2, with D unclear. Germline V lookup: CDR1 MRHNA, CDR2 SNTAGT. V lost 0 bases and J lost 5, with 13 bases in between. This CDR3 comprises 15 residues. CDR3 bases: TGTGCCAGCAGTGACTCTACGGACGGCGGATATGGCTACACCTTC. It yields the protein CASSDSTDGGYGYTF.

There are a few counts of this clone. The rearrangement uses TRBV27 and TRBJ1-1; D possibly corresponds to TRBD1 (5 bases). The CDR3 is made up of 16 amino acids. Trimming left V 5 bases short and J 1 base short, with 17 bases between. Germline V gives CDR1 MNHEY, CDR2 SMNVEV (reference sequence). DNA for the CDR3: TGTGCCAGCAGTCGACGCCCCGGGACGGGGAACACTGAAGCTTTCTTT. Its protein is CASSRRPGTGNTEAFF.

In DNA form, the CDR3 reads TGTGCCAGTAGTATGGGGACTAGCGGGAGGCTACACACCTTCAATGAGCAGTTCTTC. It encodes CASSMGTSGRLHTFNEQFF. The chain combines TRBV19 with TRBJ2-1, with 15 bases that match TRBD2. V shed 3 bases and J 6 bases; nucleotides not matched to a gene: 12. The germline V gene encodes CDR1 LNHDA and CDR2 SQIVND (reference sequence). This CDR3 is 19 amino acids long.

This clone has a handful of counts. The V and J genes are TRBV3-1 (or the pseudogene TRBV3-2) and TRBJ2-1; TRBD2 matches at 9 bases. Looked up from germline, CDR1 is LGHDT and CDR2 is YNNKEL (reference sequence). The ends lost 5 bases at V and 6 bases at J; junction bases unmatched: 8. CDR3 length: 15 amino acids. CDR3 residues: CASSSGTSPANEQFF. The CDR3 nucleotides are TGTGCCAGCAGCTCGGGGACTAGCCCGGCCAATGAGCAGTTCTTC.